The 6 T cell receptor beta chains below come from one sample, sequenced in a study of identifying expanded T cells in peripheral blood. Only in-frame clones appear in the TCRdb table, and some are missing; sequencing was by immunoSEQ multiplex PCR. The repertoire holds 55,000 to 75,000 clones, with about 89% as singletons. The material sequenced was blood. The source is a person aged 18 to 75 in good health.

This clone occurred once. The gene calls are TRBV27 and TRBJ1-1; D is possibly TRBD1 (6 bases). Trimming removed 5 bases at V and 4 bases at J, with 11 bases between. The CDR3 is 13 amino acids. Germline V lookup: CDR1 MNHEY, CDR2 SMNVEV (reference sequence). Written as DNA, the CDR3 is TGTGCCAGCAGTGCGACAGGCGTCACTGAAGCTTTCTTT. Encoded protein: CASSATGVTEAFF.

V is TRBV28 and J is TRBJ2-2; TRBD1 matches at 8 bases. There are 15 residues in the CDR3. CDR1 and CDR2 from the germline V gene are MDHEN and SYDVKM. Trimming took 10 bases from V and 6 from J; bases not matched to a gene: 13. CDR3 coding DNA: TGTGCCACAGAGGGGTGGCAGGGGGCCGCCGGGGAGCTGTTTTTT. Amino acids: CATEGWQGAAGELFF.

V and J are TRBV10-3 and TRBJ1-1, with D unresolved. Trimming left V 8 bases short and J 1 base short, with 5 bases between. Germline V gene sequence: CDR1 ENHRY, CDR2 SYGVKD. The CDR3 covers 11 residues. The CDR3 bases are TGTGCCATCCTCCGGAACACTGAAGCTTTCTTT. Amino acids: CAILRNTEAFF.

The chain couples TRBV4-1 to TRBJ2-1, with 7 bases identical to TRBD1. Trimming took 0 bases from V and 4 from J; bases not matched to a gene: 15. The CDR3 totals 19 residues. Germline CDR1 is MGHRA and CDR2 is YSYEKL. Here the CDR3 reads CASSQDLSLGDREYNEQFF. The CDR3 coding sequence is TGCGCCAGCAGCCAAGATCTAAGTCTTGGAGACAGGGAATACAATGAGCAGTTCTTC.

The CDR3 protein is CASSSPRDTNVYGYTF. CDR3 nucleotide sequence: TGTGCCAGTAGTTCCCCCCGGGACACCAACGTCTATGGCTACACCTTC. The chain joins TRBV19 to TRBJ1-2; a possible D gene is TRBD1 (6 bases). The CDR3 has 16 amino acids. Trimming pared 5 bases from V and 4 bases from J, leaving 20 bases between. In germline, CDR1 is LNHDA, CDR2 SQIVND (reference sequence).

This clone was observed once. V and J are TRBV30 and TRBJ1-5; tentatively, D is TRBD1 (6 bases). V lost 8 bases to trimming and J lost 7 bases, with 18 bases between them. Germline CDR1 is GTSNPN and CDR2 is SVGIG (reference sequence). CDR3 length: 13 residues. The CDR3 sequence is CAGGREGSQPQHF. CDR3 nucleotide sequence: TGTGCCGGGGGCAGGGAGGGAAGCCAGCCCCAGCATTTT.